These 27 T cell receptor beta chains came from one sample sequenced in a study of graft-versus-host responses after intestinal transplantation. The antigens for these receptors are not known. The table came from immunoSEQ multiplex PCR; TCRdb's copy has only in-frame clones and leaves some out. Among tens of thousands of clones listed, roughly 90% were seen once. Sequencing used unstimulated CD8+ T cells sorted from spleen or lymph node cells, obtained before intestinal transplant. All receptors come from a human donor who received an intestinal transplant.

The J gene is TRBJ2-3, the V gene TRBV13; weak D call: TRBD2 (7 bases). This CDR3 comprises 15 residues. V was shortened by 5 bases and J by 0 bases, with 12 bases between the two germline ends. The germline CDR1 and CDR2 sequences are PRHDT and FYEKMQ (reference sequence). The CDR3 sequence: CASSLRGASTDTQYF. As DNA, the CDR3 is TGTGCCAGCAGCCTACGGGGGGCTAGCACAGATACGCAGTATTTT.

This clone has only a few counts. The J gene is TRBJ2-7, the V gene TRBV6-6; 11 bases match TRBD2. CDR1 and CDR2 (germline): MNHNY, SVGAGI (reference sequence). V dropped 7 bases and J dropped 2; count of bases not matched to a gene: 4. CDR3 length: 14 amino acids. DNA of the CDR3: TGTGCCAGCATGTCGACTAGCGGGGCCTACGAGCAGTACTTC. Its protein product is CASMSTSGAYEQYF.

This clone was seen a handful of times. CDR3 sequence: CASSPIRAGGPAGANVLTF. The CDR3 DNA follows: TGTGCCAGCAGCCCTATTCGAGCGGGGGGGCCGGCTGGGGCCAACGTCCTGACTTTC. The chain combines TRBV7-9 with TRBJ2-6; 10 bases align to TRBD2. This CDR3 has 19 residues. Trimming at V came to 5 bases and at J to 2 bases, leaving 12 bases not matched to a gene. The germline V gene has CDR1 SEHNR and CDR2 FQNEAQ (reference sequence).

This sequence joins TRBV5-1 and TRBJ2-1; TRBD2 aligns across 11 bases. After removal of 5 bases from V and 3 bases from J, the junction contained 4 bases not matched to a gene. The CDR3 covers 15 residues. Germline V gene sequence: CDR1 SGHRS, CDR2 YFSETQ. The CDR3 coding sequence is TGCGCCAGCAGACCCGGACTAGCGGGCTACAATGAGCAGTTCTTC. It encodes CASRPGLAGYNEQFF.

The chain links TRBV27 to TRBJ2-5, with TRBD2 matching over 8 bases. The J call could be wrong; TRBJ2-7 is a better fit for the DNA end. The germline gives CDR1 MNHEY, CDR2 SMNVEV (reference sequence). The CDR3 is 14 amino acids. CDR3 nucleotides: TGTGCCACCGGACGGGGGGGAGAAACCTACGAGCAGTACTTC. It translates to CATGRGGETYEQYF.

DNA of the CDR3: TGTGCCAGCAGCGGGAAACAGGGGGCGCCCAATGAGCAGTTCTTC. This codes for CASSGKQGAPNEQFF. The gene calls are TRBV9 and TRBJ2-1; TRBD1 agrees at 9 bases. V lost 3 bases to trimming and J lost 6 bases; unmatched junction nucleotides: 7. Germline V CDR1 and CDR2: SGDLS, YYNGEE. The CDR3 runs to 15 residues.

On this clone itself: Within the sample, other DNA sequences also encode this same CDR3. This chain connects TRBV5-4 to TRBJ2-3, with D possibly TRBD1 on 5 matching bases. V lost 0 bases and J lost 4, with 9 bases in between. This CDR3 has 14 residues. Germline CDR1 is SGHNT and CDR2 is YYREEE (reference sequence). Here the CDR3 DNA reads TGTGCCAGCAGCTTGGGCCAGGGCGCAGATACGCAGTATTTT. As protein: CASSLGQGADTQYF.

The J gene is TRBJ1-2, the V gene TRBV7-8; 7 positions match TRBD1. The V segment lost 5 bases and the J segment 4 bases; nucleotides outside the gene matches: 7. The CDR3 is 14 residues long. Germline V gene lookup returns CDR1 SGHVS and CDR2 FQNEAQ. CDR3 DNA: TGTGCCAGCAGCATTGGGACAGCTTCCTATGGCTACACCTTC. Its protein product is CASSIGTASYGYTF.

The CDR3 protein is CASSATGGDTDTQYF. For the CDR3, the DNA is TGTGCCAGCAGCGCGACAGGGGGAGACACAGATACGCAGTATTTT. The chain uses TRBV9 and TRBJ2-3, with 9 positions matching TRBD1. V lost 3 bases to trimming and J lost 2 bases; unmatched junction nucleotides: 4. Germline V lookup: CDR1 SGDLS, CDR2 YYNGEE. This CDR3 is built from 15 residues.

The J gene is TRBJ2-2, the V gene TRBV5-1; 9 nucleotides line up with TRBD1. J lost 0 bases, V lost 7 bases, and 7 bases had no gene match. Germline V lookup: CDR1 SGHRS, CDR2 YFSETQ. The length of the CDR3 is 16 residues. This chain's CDR3 is CASGLRDRANTGELFF. CDR3 coding DNA: TGCGCCAGCGGCCTACGGGACAGGGCGAACACCGGGGAGCTGTTTTTT.

The chain carries TRBV5-1 and TRBJ2-3; D may be TRBD1 (6 bases). CDR3 length equals 15 residues. The germline CDR1 and CDR2 sequences are SGHRS and YFSETQ. V dropped 3 bases and J dropped 5 bases, with 16 bases sitting between them. CDR3 region: CASSSGQNGVDTQYF. DNA for the CDR3: TGCGCCAGCAGCTCAGGACAGAACGGGGTAGATACGCAGTATTTT.

The chain combines TRBV6-1 with TRBJ1-1, with D possibly TRBD1 on 5 matching bases. From germline, CDR1 is MNHNS and CDR2 SASEGT. V was shortened by 4 bases and J by 4 bases, with 13 bases between the two germline ends. This CDR3 contains 14 residues. CDR3 coding DNA: TGTGCCAGCAGTGTCACCAGGGTACTCACTGAAGCTTTCTTT. Translated: CASSVTRVLTEAFF.

J is TRBJ2-1 and V is TRBV27; TRBD2 matches at 9 bases. CDR1 and CDR2 (germline): MNHEY, SMNVEV (reference sequence). The CDR3 spans 16 residues. V lost 1 base to trimming and J lost 3 bases; unmatched junction nucleotides: 4. The CDR3 DNA reads TGTGCCAGCAGTTTATTGACTAGCGGTCGCTACAATGAGCAGTTCTTC. The encoded protein is CASSLLTSGRYNEQFF.

V is TRBV5-1 and J is TRBJ1-1; 9 bases fit TRBD1. The V gene's germline CDR1 is SGHRS and CDR2 YFSETQ. With 4 bases clipped from V and 2 bases from J, the junction kept 3 bases outside the gene matches. The CDR3 contains 14 residues. The DNA for the CDR3 is TGCGCCAGCAGCACGGGACAGGGAAACACTGAAGCTTTCTTT. Translating it yields CASSTGQGNTEAFF.

The gene calls are TRBV5-5 and TRBJ2-7; 14 bases fit TRBD2. This CDR3 comprises 16 residues. Trimming cost V 4 bases and J 0 bases; bases outside gene matches: 3. Per germline, CDR1 SGHKS and CDR2 YYEKEE (reference sequence). CDR3 amino acids: CASSLGLAGVSYEQYF. The CDR3 coding sequence is TGTGCCAGCAGCCTGGGACTAGCGGGGGTCTCCTACGAGCAGTACTTC.

In this sample, this clone turned up a few times. The genes are TRBV19 and TRBJ1-4, with TRBD1 matching over 11 bases. Per germline, CDR1 LNHDA and CDR2 SQIVND (reference sequence). The V segment lost 4 bases and the J segment 7 bases; nucleotides outside the gene matches: 2. The CDR3 extends over 14 amino acids. This chain's CDR3 is CASSTGQGGEKLFF. CDR3 coding DNA: TGTGCCAGTAGTACGGGACAGGGGGGTGAAAAACTGTTTTTT.

V gene TRBV7-6 combines with J gene TRBJ1-2; 9 nucleotides align to TRBD1. Germline loops: CDR1 SGHVS, CDR2 FNYEAQ. Losses at the gene ends were 2 bases for V and 8 bases for J; bases not matched to a gene: 9. This CDR3 is built from 15 residues. Here the CDR3 DNA reads TGTGCCAGCAGCTTATCGGGACAGGGACTGGACGGCTACACCTTC. Amino acids: CASSLSGQGLDGYTF.

The rearrangement links TRBV2 to TRBJ2-7, with TRBD1 matching over 7 bases. V trimming: 8 bases; J trimming: 4 bases; junction bases outside the gene matches: 8. This CDR3 contains 13 residues. Germline-derived CDR1 and CDR2 are SNHLY and FYNNEI. CDR3 residues: CASHRGSGYEQYF. CDR3 sequence (DNA): TGTGCCAGCCACAGGGGTTCGGGTTACGAGCAGTACTTC.

V and J are TRBV7-6 and TRBJ2-4, with D possibly TRBD2 on 5 matching bases. The germline V gene encodes CDR1 SGHVS and CDR2 FNYEAQ. V lost 1 base to trimming and J lost 8 bases, with 15 bases between them. The CDR3 is made up of 15 amino acids. The CDR3 DNA reads as TGTGCCAGCAGCTTAGTTCCAGGACTTCTGGACATTCAGTACTTC. Its translation is CASSLVPGLLDIQYF.

This chain joins TRBV5-6 and TRBJ1-1; TRBD1 might be the D (5 bases). Germline CDR1 is SGHDT and CDR2 is YYEEEE. This CDR3 is 15 amino acids long. V was cut by 3 bases and J by 0 bases, with 12 bases left in between. Here the CDR3 DNA reads TGTGCCAGCAGCTCCCCTCGGGGGATGAACACTGAAGCTTTCTTT. It encodes CASSSPRGMNTEAFF.

The genes are TRBV15 and TRBJ1-1; 9 nucleotides match TRBD1. The CDR3 contains 13 residues. Trimming removed 5 bases from V and 4 bases from J; junction bases left unmatched: 2. Germline V lookup: CDR1 LNHNV, CDR2 YYDKDF (reference sequence). The CDR3 DNA follows: TGTGCCACCAGCGTGACAGGGGGCACTGAAGCTTTCTTT. This translates into CATSVTGGTEAFF.

The chain combines TRBV29-1 with TRBJ1-2, with a tentative D call TRBD1 (6 bases). Germline lookup yields CDR1 SQVTM and CDR2 ANQGSEA. V lost 1 base and J lost 2, with 14 bases in between. This CDR3 region has 15 residues. The CDR3 reads CSVEGGLQGNYGYTF. In DNA, the CDR3 is TGCAGCGTTGAAGGGGGGCTCCAGGGCAACTATGGCTACACCTTC.

The rearrangement links TRBV30 to TRBJ2-7; 9 positions match TRBD1. CDR3 length: 13 amino acids. V lost 3 bases, J lost 4 bases, and 4 bases stayed unmatched. Germline values: CDR1 GTSNPN, CDR2 SVGIG (reference sequence). CDR3 sequence reads: CAWSWGQGYEQYF. The CDR3 DNA reads as TGTGCCTGGAGCTGGGGACAGGGTTACGAGCAGTACTTC.

The chain is built from TRBV4-1 and TRBJ2-1; 10 bases are a match to TRBD1. The CDR3 contains 17 residues. The J segment lost 3 bases and the V segment lost 4 bases, leaving 9 bases of the junction unmatched. The germline V gene encodes CDR1 MGHRA and CDR2 YSYEKL. CDR3 bases: TGCGCCAGCAGCCGCGTTATCCGGGACAGGGGCTACAATGAGCAGTTCTTC. Protein sequence: CASSRVIRDRGYNEQFF.

The genes are TRBV9 and TRBJ1-2; TRBD1 might be the D (6 bases). Looked up from germline, CDR1 is SGDLS and CDR2 is YYNGEE. This CDR3 region has 20 residues. V was pared by 4 bases and J by 1 base, with 29 bases between. CDR3 in DNA: TGTGCCAGCAGCTCCCGTGGGTTTGGAGGCAGGGGATCTGATAACTATGGCTACACCTTC. Its protein product is CASSSRGFGGRGSDNYGYTF.

The chain has TRBV9 and TRBJ2-5; 9 bases map to TRBD1. From germline, CDR1 is SGDLS and CDR2 YYNGEE. This CDR3 comprises 14 residues. The V gene end was trimmed by 5 bases and the J gene end by 5 bases; junction bases not matched to a gene: 7. CDR3: CASSDTGGGETQYF. For the CDR3, the DNA is TGTGCCAGCAGTGACACAGGGGGCGGGGAGACCCAGTACTTC.

This chain uses TRBV20-1 with TRBJ2-7, with D perhaps TRBD2 (5 bases). Trimming stripped 3 bases from V and 7 bases from J, with 7 bases between. This CDR3 region has 10 residues. Germline V gene sequence: CDR1 DFQATT, CDR2 SNEGSKA (reference sequence). The CDR3 is CSASTGEQYF. The CDR3 DNA sequence: TGCAGTGCTAGTACGGGGGAGCAGTACTTC.